The 11 T cell receptor beta chains below come from one sample, sequenced in a study of blood T cell repertoires in COVID-19. Here immunoSEQ multiplex PCR was the method, and the copy in TCRdb shows in-frame clones only, minus some. Here the sample spans around 190,000 clones, about 70% being singletons. Input material: peripheral blood. The receptor set was obtained from a woman aged 50 to 65 with active or convalescent COVID-19.

In this sample, this clone turned up a few times. The J gene is TRBJ2-5, the V gene TRBV7-2; TRBD2 agrees at 9 bases. This CDR3 has 14 amino acids. In germline, CDR1 is SGHTA, CDR2 FQGNSA. J lost 5 bases, V lost 5 bases, and 6 bases had no gene match. The CDR3: CASSGSSGAETQYF. For the CDR3, the DNA is TGTGCCAGCAGCGGGTCTAGCGGGGCGGAGACCCAGTACTTC.

The rearrangement uses TRBV19 and TRBJ1-5; 7 bases are shared with TRBD1. The ends lost 7 bases at V and 5 bases at J; junction bases unmatched: 5. CDR1 is LNHDA, CDR2 SQIVND, per germline (reference sequence). CDR3 length: 13 residues. For the CDR3, the DNA is TGTGCCAGTACCTGGGACAGATATCAGCCCCAGCATTTT. Its protein is CASTWDRYQPQHF. Together with reference TRBV19 and TRBJ1-5, the CDR3 gives the full variable domain: DGGITQSPKYLFRKEGQNVTLSCEQNLNHDAMYWYRQDPGQGLRLIYYSQIVNDFQKGDIAEGYSVSREKKESFPLTVTSAQKNPTAFYLCASTWDRYQPQHFGDGTRLSIL.

This clone was seen once. This sequence joins TRBV24-1 and TRBJ2-1; TRBD2 matches 12 bases. The CDR3 contains 19 residues. The germline V gene has CDR1 KGHDR and CDR2 SFDVKD. The J segment lost 0 bases and the V segment lost 4 bases, leaving 9 bases of the junction unmatched. The CDR3 loop reads CATSDPSSGGGSSYNEQFF. The CDR3 DNA is TGTGCCACCAGTGACCCCTCTAGCGGGGGGGGAAGCTCCTACAATGAGCAGTTCTTC.

This chain connects TRBV28 to TRBJ1-1, with 9 bases matching TRBD1. The CDR3 has 16 amino acids. Trimming removed 2 bases from V and 5 bases from J; junction bases left unmatched: 9. Looked up from germline, CDR1 is MDHEN and CDR2 is SYDVKM. The CDR3 coding sequence is TGTGCCAGCAGTTTAGCGAGGGACAGGGTACGGACTGAAGCTTTCTTT. Its protein is CASSLARDRVRTEAFF.

The genes are TRBV30 and TRBJ2-7; tentatively, D is TRBD1 (5 bases). The CDR3 covers 11 residues. Germline values: CDR1 GTSNPN, CDR2 SVGIG (reference sequence). Deletions cut 8 bases from V and 3 bases from J, with 11 bases between. CDR3 protein: CAQAGFYEQYF. The CDR3 DNA reads TGTGCCCAGGCAGGGTTCTACGAGCAGTACTTC.

The rearrangement joins TRBV7-5 to TRBJ1-1; the listed D gene, TRBD1, was not tested against the DNA. TRBV7-5 is given as a pseudogene. The CDR3 covers 16 residues. The CDR3 sequence: CARSLEEDSWNTEAFF. The CDR3 DNA follows: TGTGCCAGAAGCTTAGAGGAGGACAGTTGGAACACTGAAGCTTTCTTT.

The V gene is TRBV19, the J gene TRBJ2-1; possible D gene TRBD2, 6 bases. The CDR3 is 16 residues long. Germline lookup yields CDR1 LNHDA and CDR2 SQIVND (reference sequence). Trimming left V 7 bases short and J 4 bases short, with 20 bases between. In nucleotides, the CDR3 is TGTGCCAGTAAGTTTCTCTCGGAGGGAGGATACAATGAGCAGTTCTTC. Its translation is CASKFLSEGGYNEQFF.

The chain is built from TRBV29-1 and TRBJ2-1, with TRBD2 matching 7 bases. V lost 1 base and J lost 7; bases outside the gene matches: 19. CDR1 and CDR2 (germline): SQVTM, ANQGSEA. The CDR3 loop spans 18 amino acids. The CDR3 loop reads CSVEVSGRSGGSRNEQFF. The CDR3 DNA follows: TGCAGCGTTGAAGTGTCAGGGCGGTCGGGGGGTTCTCGGAATGAGCAGTTCTTC.

This clone occurred once. This sequence joins TRBV28 and TRBJ1-2, with 8 bases identical to TRBD1. The germline CDR1 and CDR2 sequences are MDHEN and SYDVKM. Trimming at V came to 8 bases and at J to 2 bases, leaving 7 bases not matched to a gene. The CDR3 covers 14 residues. The CDR3 sequence is CASFFRGRNYGYTF. CDR3 coding DNA: TGTGCCAGCTTCTTCAGGGGGCGAAACTATGGCTACACCTTC.

The chain is built from TRBV6-5 and TRBJ2-5; 9 nucleotides align to TRBD1. The V gene's germline CDR1 is MNHEY and CDR2 SVGAGI. The trim removed 4 bases at V and 5 bases at J, leaving 8 bases unmatched. CDR3 length equals 15 residues. DNA of the CDR3: TGTGCCAGCAGTTCCCCGGACAGGGGAGGGGAGACCCAGTACTTC. Encoded protein: CASSSPDRGGETQYF.

The genes are TRBV6-2 or TRBV6-3 and TRBJ2-1; 9 bases fit TRBD1. Unmatched junction bases numbered 6, after V lost 5 bases and J lost 4 bases. CDR1 and CDR2 (germline): MNHEY, SVGEGT. This CDR3 contains 15 residues. CDR3 residues: CASSLLDRGYNEQFF. CDR3 DNA sequence: TGTGCCAGCAGTCTCCTCGACAGGGGGTACAATGAGCAGTTCTTC.